This TCR beta chain was retrieved from a study of cytomegalovirus exposure and HLA in healthy donors. The study, taken as a whole, reports: Many donors shared some public TCRs, even though most TCR sequences were rare. Researchers reported in a later analysis that a missense DCLRE1C variant was tied to TCR beta V- and J-gene trimming. TCR beta chains associated with HLA were, in a later analysis, more clonally expanded than equally common others.

The CDR3 sequence is 15 residues long. From germline, CDR1 is SGHRS and CDR2 YFSETQ. Trimming shortened V by 0 bases and J by 2 bases, and 12 bases separated the two germline ends. As to this clone: Its specificity is not known.

It was with 60 Vbeta and 13 Jbeta primers that the PCR ran. This table comes from immunoSEQ multiplex PCR, and its TCRdb copy is limited to in-frame clones, with some not included. Seen here are around 90,000 clones, about 85% observed once, and the top ten hold 7% to 8.5%. Every donor was a healthy person donating bone marrow. The sequence derives from a man between 40 and 49 years old in good health and CMV-seropositive. Sequencing was performed on PBMCs. The chain joins TRBV5-1 to TRBJ2-7, with unresolved D. CDR3 nucleotides: TGCGCCAGCAGCTTGGGGCGGAGCGAGCCCTACGAGCAGTACTTC. Its protein is CASSLGRSEPYEQYF.